The 12 T cell receptor beta chains listed next were all sequenced from one sample in a study of T cell repertoires in cytomegalovirus infection. TCRdb re-analysed the reads in MiXCR, keeping a single row per CDR3 protein. Of about 770,000 distinct CDR3 sequences detected, almost 30% appear once; the ten largest clones hold less than 15%. No antigen has been assigned to these receptors. Sample: cultured CD8+ T cells from PBMCs, taken from culture after CMV antigen stimulation. These TCRs come from a human donor in good health (CMV status not recorded). Some clones in this sample may be carry-over from other donors' samples.

The gene calls are TRBV4-1 and TRBJ1-1; TRBD1 matches at 10 bases. Germline CDR1 MGHRA, CDR2 YSYEKL. The V and J ends lost 4 bases and 0 bases, in that order; junction bases with no gene match: 5. This CDR3 region has 16 residues. The DNA for the CDR3 is TGCGCCAGCAGCCTCCGGGACAGGGGCATGAACACTGAAGCTTTCTTT. This codes for CASSLRDRGMNTEAFF.

The V gene is TRBV7-9, the J gene TRBJ1-1; D unresolved. This CDR3 spans 13 amino acids. V lost 4 bases to trimming and J lost 8 bases, with 14 bases between them. The germline V gene has CDR1 SEHNR and CDR2 FQNEAQ (reference sequence). The CDR3 DNA reads as TGTGCCAGCAGCTCTCGAGGAGGGTTCGAAGCTTTCTTT. Amino acids: CASSSRGGFEAFF. Together with reference TRBV7-9 and TRBJ1-1, the CDR3 gives the full variable domain: DTGVSQNPRHKITKRGQNVTFRCDPISEHNRLYWYRQTLGQGPEFLTYFQNEAQLEKSRLLSDRFSAERPKGSFSTLEIQRTEQGDSAMYLCASSSRGGFEAFFGQGTRLTVV.

The chain carries TRBV20-1 and TRBJ2-7; tentative D call: TRBD1 (6 bases). This CDR3 has 14 residues. CDR1 and CDR2 (germline): DFQATT, SNEGSKA (reference sequence). V was trimmed by 0 bases and J by 4 bases, leaving 13 bases between them. As DNA, the CDR3 is TGCAGTGCTAGAGATCCCCCAGGGGAGTACGAGCAGTACTTC. Translating it yields CSARDPPGEYEQYF.

The chain has TRBV6-4 and TRBJ2-1; no clear D. The CDR3 is made up of 15 amino acids. With 4 bases removed from V and 8 bases from J, the gap between germline ends came to 18 bases. Germline CDR1 MRHNA, CDR2 SNTAGT. The CDR3 spells CASSALPLMGDEQFF. For the CDR3, the DNA is TGTGCCAGCAGTGCCCTGCCACTTATGGGCGATGAGCAGTTCTTC.

This chain joins TRBV10-3 and TRBJ1-3; no reliable D call. The germline gives CDR1 ENHRY, CDR2 SYGVKD. V shed 9 bases and J shed 0 bases, with 15 bases lying between them. The CDR3 sequence is 15 residues long. The CDR3 bases are TGTGCCATACGCGCTACAGCAGGCTCTGGAAACACCATATATTTT. Protein product: CAIRATAGSGNTIYF.

The chain recombines TRBV28 with TRBJ1-5; unclear D gene. V was shortened by 0 bases and J by 0 bases, with 9 bases between the two germline ends. Germline-derived CDR1 and CDR2 are MDHEN and SYDVKM. There are 16 residues in the CDR3. Here the CDR3 DNA reads TGTGCCAGCAGTTTATGCGGCGGGTGTAGCAATCAGCCCCAGCATTTT. Translation: CASSLCGGCSNQPQHF.

The chain combines TRBV7-4 with TRBJ2-5; TRBD1 is a possible D gene (6 bases). Between the trimmed V and J ends, which lost 4 bases and 0 bases, there was a span of 9 bases. The germline gives CDR1 SGHVT, CDR2 SQSDAQ. This CDR3 comprises 14 residues. CDR3 protein: CASSSDRNQETQYF. DNA of the CDR3: TGTGCCAGCAGCTCTGACAGGAACCAAGAGACCCAGTACTTC.

The V gene is TRBV20-1, the J gene TRBJ1-1; TRBD1 might be the D (5 bases). CDR3 length: 13 residues. Trimming took 2 bases from V and 10 from J, leaving 17 bases between them. Germline CDR1 DFQATT, CDR2 SNEGSKA (reference sequence). The CDR3 nucleotides are TGCAGTGCTAGAAGTATAGGGGAAATGAGAGCTTTCTTT. Translating it yields CSARSIGEMRAFF.

The sample holds a few counts of this clonotype. The J gene is TRBJ2-2, the V gene TRBV9; either TRBD1 or TRBD2 may supply D (5 bases each). Germline loops: CDR1 SGDLS, CDR2 YYNGEE. With 3 bases removed from V and 7 bases from J, the gap between germline ends came to 13 bases. CDR3 length: 14 amino acids. CDR3 nucleotides: TGTGCCAGCAGCGCCCTTAAGGGGAGCGGGGAGCTGTTTTTT. This gives the protein CASSALKGSGELFF.

This clonotype was counted ten times or more. The chain is built from TRBV5-6 and TRBJ2-4; no reliable D call. The CDR3 runs 14 residues. Germline-derived CDR1 and CDR2 are SGHDT and YYEEEE. Trimming shortened V by 2 bases and J by 6 bases, and 12 bases separated the two germline ends. This CDR3 reads CASSLTGSGNIQYF. CDR3 DNA: TGTGCCAGCAGCTTAACGGGCTCGGGAAACATTCAGTACTTC.

The chain recombines TRBV4-1 with TRBJ2-2, with D unresolved. Germline V gene lookup returns CDR1 MGHRA and CDR2 YSYEKL. CDR3 length: 14 amino acids. The ends were cut back, 4 bases at V and 6 bases at J, with 12 bases in the middle. Here the CDR3 reads CASSRLGEAGELFF. Written as DNA, the CDR3 is TGCGCCAGCAGCCGGTTAGGTGAAGCCGGGGAGCTGTTTTTT.

As DNA, the CDR3 is TGTGCCAGCAGTTACTCTTCGGGACTGTTGGGCAATGAGCAGTTCTTC. Translated, it gives CASSYSSGLLGNEQFF. The chain combines TRBV6-5 with TRBJ2-1, with D tentatively TRBD2 (6 bases). The germline V gene has CDR1 MNHEY and CDR2 SVGAGI. There are 16 residues in the CDR3. Deletions cut 0 bases from V and 6 bases from J, with 15 bases between.